The clone carrying this T cell receptor (beta chain) was detected a few times. The CDR3 spans 15 residues. CDR1 is WSHSY, CDR2 SAAADI, per germline. Trimming shortened V by 4 bases and J by 3 bases, and 15 bases separated the two germline ends. This record belongs to a study of cytomegalovirus exposure and HLA in healthy donors. 60 Vbeta and 13 Jbeta primers were used in PCR. Measured with immunoSEQ multiplex PCR; TCRdb has only the in-frame clones, and not every one. The table lists about 120,000 clones, 70% to 85% of them singletons. The origin of this receptor is a man in his thirties or forties in good health and CMV-seropositive. The material sequenced was PBMCs. The chain recombines TRBV10-2 with TRBJ1-1; D is possibly TRBD1 (5 bases). In DNA form, the CDR3 reads TGCGCCAGCAGTGCGCGACTGGGCAGGGACACTGAAGCTTTCTTT. Encoded protein: CASSARLGRDTEAFF.